The 32 T cell receptor beta chains reported below all come from one sample, sequenced in a study of cytomegalovirus exposure and HLA in healthy donors. 13 Jbeta primers and 60 Vbeta primers were used for the PCR. The table came from immunoSEQ multiplex PCR; TCRdb's copy has only in-frame clones and leaves some out. The sample lists 100,000 or so clones, roughly 70% occurring once. Sequenced: PBMCs. Receptor source: a man aged 35-49 years in good health and CMV-seropositive.

The chain uses TRBV4-1 and TRBJ1-5; 10 bases line up with TRBD1. CDR3 length equals 15 residues. V shed 4 bases and J 5 bases; nucleotides not matched to a gene: 5. Germline V CDR1 and CDR2: MGHRA, YSYEKL. The CDR3 reads CASSPGQGRYQPQHF. For the CDR3, the DNA is TGCGCCAGCAGCCCGGGACAGGGGAGGTATCAGCCCCAGCATTTT.

This chain joins TRBV9 and TRBJ2-7; TRBD2 aligns across 14 bases. CDR1 and CDR2 (germline): SGDLS, YYNGEE. Germline trimming cut 5 bases from V and 4 bases from J; bases unmatched to any gene: 8. The CDR3 has 16 residues. CDR3 DNA sequence: TGTGCCAGCAGTCCGGGGACTAGCGGGAGTTCGTACGAGCAGTACTTC. Translating gives CASSPGTSGSSYEQYF.

This clone appeared a few times. The chain couples TRBV6-5 to TRBJ1-2; tentative D call: TRBD1 (5 bases). Germline-derived CDR1 and CDR2 are MNHEY and SVGAGI. This CDR3 contains 14 residues. Trimming shortened V by 8 bases and J by 2 bases, and 15 bases separated the two germline ends. The CDR3 is CASLGRVRNYGYTF. CDR3 nucleotide sequence: TGTGCCAGCCTAGGCAGGGTGCGGAACTATGGCTACACCTTC.

This sequence joins TRBV15 and TRBJ1-4; no firm D call. The CDR3 covers 13 residues. V was cut by 1 base and J by 14 bases, with 14 bases left in between. Germline V lookup: CDR1 LNHNV, CDR2 YYDKDF (reference sequence). The CDR3 coding sequence is TGTGCCACCAGCAGAGCCAAGTCAGGAATGCTGTTTTTT. This encodes CATSRAKSGMLFF.

The chain joins TRBV5-6 to TRBJ2-3; a possible D gene is TRBD1 (6 bases). The V end lost 0 bases, the J end lost 6 bases, and 20 bases lay between the germline ends. Germline CDR1 is SGHDT and CDR2 is YYEEEE. The length of the CDR3 is 17 residues. The CDR3 here is CASSLAPGDPFLDTQYF. CDR3 in DNA: TGTGCCAGCAGCTTGGCTCCAGGGGACCCTTTCTTGGATACGCAGTATTTT.

This chain uses TRBV27 with TRBJ2-7; 8 bases match TRBD2. The V gene's germline CDR1 is MNHEY and CDR2 SMNVEV (reference sequence). The V and J ends lost 9 bases and 2 bases, in that order; junction bases with no gene match: 12. The CDR3 consists of 15 residues. The chain's CDR3 is CARSTATSGPYEQYV. The CDR3, as DNA: TGTGCCAGGAGCACCGCTACTAGCGGCCCCTACGAGCAGTACGTC.

This clone has just a few counts. The chain uses TRBV6-6 and TRBJ2-1; D perhaps matches TRBD2 (7 bases). Trimming removed 5 bases at V and 0 bases at J, with 14 bases between. The germline CDR1 and CDR2 sequences are MNHNY and SVGAGI (reference sequence). CDR3 length equals 16 residues. The CDR3 region has the DNA TGTGCCAGCAGTCCCAGAGGGGGGGGCTCCTACAATGAGCAGTTCTTC. This gives the protein CASSPRGGGSYNEQFF.

V is TRBV28 and J is TRBJ2-1, with 7 bases identical to TRBD2. There are 14 residues in the CDR3. The V segment lost 6 bases and the J segment 1 base; nucleotides outside the gene matches: 3. CDR1 is MDHEN, CDR2 SYDVKM, per germline. The CDR3 loop reads CASRSGISYNEQFF. CDR3 bases: TGTGCCAGCAGAAGCGGGATTTCCTACAATGAGCAGTTCTTC.

The gene calls are TRBV28 and TRBJ1-1; D might be TRBD1 (6 bases). The CDR3 runs 15 residues. Germline assignment: CDR1 MDHEN and CDR2 SYDVKM. V lost 3 bases and J 0 bases, leaving 11 bases between the germline ends. The CDR3: CASSFPGVMNTEAFF. CDR3 coding DNA: TGTGCCAGCAGTTTTCCAGGGGTTATGAACACTGAAGCTTTCTTT.

The chain links TRBV7-3 to TRBJ2-1, with 10 nucleotides matching TRBD2. In germline, CDR1 is SGHTA, CDR2 FQGTGA. The CDR3 spans 15 residues. V gave up 8 bases and J gave up 5 bases; unmatched junction bases: 9. CDR3 nucleotides: TGTGCCAGCTACCTCGGGACTAGCGTTGACAATGAGCAGTTCTTC. Its protein product is CASYLGTSVDNEQFF.

This sequence joins TRBV27 and TRBJ2-1; perhaps TRBD1 as D (5 bases). The CDR3 runs to 14 residues. CDR1 MNHEY and CDR2 SMNVEV come from the germline V gene (reference sequence). Trimming took 3 bases from V and 5 from J, leaving 11 bases between them. The CDR3 sequence is CASSFQGTHNEQFF. CDR3 DNA: TGTGCCAGCAGTTTTCAGGGAACCCACAATGAGCAGTTCTTC.

The chain recombines TRBV7-9 with TRBJ1-1, with 7 bases fitting TRBD1. CDR3 length: 16 residues. The germline V gene encodes CDR1 SEHNR and CDR2 FQNEAQ (reference sequence). V was clipped by 6 bases and J by 2 bases; unmatched bases: 12. CDR3 in DNA: TGTGCCAGCAGTCCCCCACGCCAGGGGGTAAACACTGAAGCTTTCTTT. Encoded protein: CASSPPRQGVNTEAFF. Looking up the rest from reference TRBV7-9 and TRBJ1-1 gives the full variable domain: DTGVSQNPRHKITKRGQNVTFRCDPISEHNRLYWYRQTLGQGPEFLTYFQNEAQLEKSRLLSDRFSAERPKGSFSTLEIQRTEQGDSAMYLCASSPPRQGVNTEAFFGQGTRLTVV.

The chain uses TRBV5-1 and TRBJ2-5; TRBD1 agrees at 8 bases. J lost 5 bases, V lost 3 bases, and 6 bases had no gene match. Per germline, CDR1 SGHRS and CDR2 YFSETQ. The CDR3 is made up of 14 amino acids. In DNA form, the CDR3 reads TGCGCCAGCAGCTCAACAGGGGGAAAGGAGACCCAGTACTTC. This gives the protein CASSSTGGKETQYF.

The rearrangement uses TRBV6-1 and TRBJ1-5; tentatively, D is TRBD1 (6 bases). In germline, CDR1 is MNHNS, CDR2 SASEGT. CDR3 length: 16 amino acids. The ends were cut back, 2 bases at V and 4 bases at J, with 15 bases in the middle. CDR3 region: CASSETPGAPNQPQHF. The CDR3 nucleotides read TGTGCCAGCAGTGAAACTCCAGGGGCCCCAAATCAGCCCCAGCATTTT.

The chain combines TRBV19 with TRBJ1-2, with 8 positions matching TRBD1. After removal of 6 bases from V and 4 bases from J, the junction contained 10 bases not matched to a gene. Germline-derived CDR1 and CDR2 are LNHDA and SQIVND (reference sequence). This CDR3 spans 15 amino acids. The CDR3 region is CASRGPGQGGYGYTF. The CDR3 region has the DNA TGTGCCAGTAGAGGGCCAGGACAGGGAGGCTATGGCTACACCTTC.

The count of this clone is one. The V gene is TRBV28, the J gene TRBJ1-5; D uncertain. This CDR3 region has 13 residues. V was trimmed by 5 bases and J by 1 base, leaving 6 bases between them. CDR1 is MDHEN and CDR2 is SYDVKM in the germline V gene. The CDR3 DNA reads as TGTGCCAGCAGTCCTAGGAGCAATCAGCCCCAGCATTTT. As protein: CASSPRSNQPQHF.

CDR3 amino acids: CASSGETGELFF. The CDR3 DNA follows: TGTGCCAGCAGCGGGGAGACCGGGGAGCTGTTTTTT. V and J are TRBV9 and TRBJ2-2; D might be TRBD2 (5 bases). Per the germline V gene, CDR1 is SGDLS and CDR2 is YYNGEE. V was cut by 3 bases and J by 5 bases, with 5 bases left in between. The CDR3 totals 12 residues.

The chain uses TRBV27 and TRBJ2-1; TRBD1 matches 10 bases. The germline V gene has CDR1 MNHEY and CDR2 SMNVEV (reference sequence). The CDR3 sequence is 17 residues long. V gave up 3 bases and J gave up 6 bases; unmatched junction bases: 11. In DNA, the CDR3 is TGTGCCAGCAGTTTGACAGGGGGCGTCGTGGTAGGCAATGAGCAGTTCTTC. This gives the protein CASSLTGGVVVGNEQFF.

This clone came up a few times. The chain recombines TRBV19 with TRBJ2-2; 8 positions match TRBD1. Trimming at V came to 3 bases and at J to 5 bases, leaving 8 bases not matched to a gene. CDR3 size: 16 residues. Germline-derived CDR1 and CDR2 are LNHDA and SQIVND (reference sequence). CDR3 nucleotides: TGTGCCAGTAGTATTATGGCAGGGGGCGCAACCGGGGAGCTGTTTTTT. Protein sequence: CASSIMAGGATGELFF.

CDR3 sequence reads: CASAITGLSNQPQHF. Here the CDR3 DNA reads TGTGCCAGCGCGATCACGGGTCTTAGCAATCAGCCCCAGCATTTT. The chain carries TRBV28 and TRBJ1-5; no definite D call. The CDR3 spans 15 residues. Germline V CDR1 and CDR2: MDHEN, SYDVKM. The V end was cut by 8 bases, the J end by 0 bases, with 14 bases between. Combining the CDR3 with reference TRBV28 and TRBJ1-5 gives the whole variable domain DVKVTQSSRYLVKRTGEKVFLECVQDMDHENMFWYRQDPGLGLRLIYFSYDVKMKEKGDIPEGYSVSREKKERFSLILESASTNQTSMYLCASAITGLSNQPQHFGDGTRLSIL.

J is TRBJ1-4 and V is TRBV27; the match to TRBD1 covers 9 bases. The CDR3 extends over 16 amino acids. J lost 3 bases, V lost 7 bases, and 9 bases had no gene match. The germline CDR1 and CDR2 sequences are MNHEY and SMNVEV (reference sequence). The CDR3 here is CASTRTGADANEKLFF. The CDR3 coding sequence is TGTGCCAGCACCCGGACAGGGGCGGATGCTAATGAAAAACTGTTTTTT.

J is TRBJ2-1 and V is TRBV4-2; 9 nucleotides agree with TRBD2. The germline V gene encodes CDR1 LGHNA and CDR2 YNFKEQ. V lost 3 bases and J lost 5; bases outside the gene matches: 5. This CDR3 is 15 amino acids long. CDR3 nucleotide sequence: TGTGCCAGCAGCCACGGCCTAGCGGGAAACAATGAGCAGTTCTTC. It codes for CASSHGLAGNNEQFF.

The genes are TRBV19 and TRBJ2-1; 8 bases match TRBD2. Germline V lookup: CDR1 LNHDA, CDR2 SQIVND (reference sequence). The CDR3 is made up of 16 amino acids. The trim removed 6 bases at V and 7 bases at J, leaving 14 bases unmatched. The CDR3 nucleotides are TGTGCCAGTAGCAATAGCGGCGGGCGGGAGGAGAATGAGCAGTTCTTC. This codes for CASSNSGGREENEQFF.

The genes are TRBV6-1 and TRBJ2-7; 9 nucleotides line up with TRBD2. With V trimmed by 4 bases and J by 9 bases, 7 bases remained unmatched. This CDR3 region has 13 residues. From germline, CDR1 is MNHNS and CDR2 SASEGT. The CDR3 nucleotides are TGTGCCAGCAGTGGGGCGGGAGGGTCCGGGCAGTACTTC. Translation: CASSGAGGSGQYF.

Only a few counts were recorded for this clone. The J gene is TRBJ2-6, the V gene TRBV19, with D tentatively TRBD1 (6 bases). CDR1 and CDR2 (germline): LNHDA, SQIVND (reference sequence). V was clipped by 4 bases and J by 5 bases, with 15 bases between them. The CDR3 has 16 amino acids. The CDR3 region has the DNA TGTGCCAGTAGTACCCACCGACAGGCAAGGGCCAACGTCCTGACTTTC. Encoded protein: CASSTHRQARANVLTF.

The chain couples TRBV6-5 to TRBJ1-2; D may be TRBD1 (6 bases). Germline V gene lookup returns CDR1 MNHEY and CDR2 SVGAGI. The germline V and J ends were trimmed by 6 bases and 5 bases, with 10 bases remaining between them. The CDR3 consists of 12 residues. CDR3 sequence: CASRGQRYGYTF. DNA for the CDR3: TGTGCCAGCAGAGGACAGAGATATGGCTACACCTTC.

This clone was seen a handful of times. The genes are TRBV10-2 and TRBJ2-5; 11 nucleotides agree with TRBD2. V shed 6 bases and J 2 bases; nucleotides not matched to a gene: 11. Germline CDR1 is WSHSY and CDR2 is SAAADI. CDR3 size: 17 residues. The CDR3: CASRRPETSGAQETQYF. Written as DNA, the CDR3 is TGCGCCAGCAGAAGACCTGAGACTAGCGGGGCTCAAGAGACCCAGTACTTC.

The chain employs TRBV10-2 and TRBJ2-3; D perhaps matches TRBD2 (6 bases). V was trimmed by 8 bases and J by 2 bases, leaving 14 bases between them. Germline V gene data show CDR1 as WSHSY and CDR2 as SAAADI. This CDR3 has 14 residues. The CDR3 spells CASGYSGYTDTQYF. The CDR3 region has the DNA TGCGCCAGCGGGTATAGCGGTTACACAGATACGCAGTATTTT.

The chain couples TRBV5-1 to TRBJ1-4; TRBD1 might be the D (6 bases). The germline CDR1 and CDR2 sequences are SGHRS and YFSETQ. The length of the CDR3 is 15 residues. The V end lost 4 bases, the J end lost 6 bases, and 16 bases lay between the germline ends. DNA for the CDR3: TGCGCCAGCAGCCCCGGAGGGGGGGGCGATGAAAAACTGTTTTTT. This translates into CASSPGGGGDEKLFF.

In its sample, this clone was seen a few times. At one of its ends the junction is not consistent with the germline gene, which may arise from a read error. J is TRBJ2-1 and V is TRBV11-2, with D perhaps matching TRBD1 or TRBD2 (6 bases each). CDR1 and CDR2 from the germline V gene are SGHAT and FQNNGV. CDR3 length: 13 residues. The DNA of the CDR3 is TGTGCCAGCAGCGTAGAGGGGGGCAATGAGCAGTTCTTC. It translates to CASSVEGGNEQFF.

The chain combines TRBV5-3 with TRBJ2-5, with 12 bases fitting TRBD2. TRBV5-3 is an ORF for which the function is uncertain. The CDR3 runs 15 residues. Germline trimming cut 8 bases from V and 5 bases from J; bases unmatched to any gene: 10. The CDR3 bases are TGTGCCAGGCACCTAGCGGGAGGGCCGGTGGAGACCCAGTACTTC. This codes for CARHLAGGPVETQYF.

This rearrangement joins TRBV4-1 to TRBJ2-1, with 7 nucleotides matching TRBD2. V was pared by 5 bases and J by 7 bases, with 14 bases of the junction left unmatched. CDR3 length equals 16 residues. Per germline, CDR1 MGHRA and CDR2 YSYEKL. The CDR3 is CASSARLAAGRNEQFF. CDR3 sequence (DNA): TGCGCCAGCAGCGCCCGACTAGCCGCGGGGAGGAATGAGCAGTTCTTC.